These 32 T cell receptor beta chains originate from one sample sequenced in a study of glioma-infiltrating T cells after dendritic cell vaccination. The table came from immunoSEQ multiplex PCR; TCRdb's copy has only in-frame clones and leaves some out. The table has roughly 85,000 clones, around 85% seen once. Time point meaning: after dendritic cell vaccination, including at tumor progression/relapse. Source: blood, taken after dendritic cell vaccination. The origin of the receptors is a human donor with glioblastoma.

CDR3 in DNA: TGTGCCAGCAGCTTAAACGGACAGGGACGGGGGGAGACCCAGTACTTC. Encoded protein: CASSLNGQGRGETQYF. The chain carries TRBV7-7 and TRBJ2-5; 8 bases align to TRBD1. Trimming cost V 2 bases and J 5 bases; bases outside gene matches: 10. The germline CDR1 and CDR2 sequences are SSHAT and FNYEAQ (reference sequence). CDR3 length: 16 amino acids.

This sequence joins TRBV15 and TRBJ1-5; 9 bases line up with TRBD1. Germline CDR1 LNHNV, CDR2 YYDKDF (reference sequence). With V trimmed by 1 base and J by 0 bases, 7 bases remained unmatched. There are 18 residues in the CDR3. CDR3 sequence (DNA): TGTGCCACCAGCAGAGTTGACAGGGGGTCGGGTAGCAATCAGCCCCAGCATTTT. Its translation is CATSRVDRGSGSNQPQHF.

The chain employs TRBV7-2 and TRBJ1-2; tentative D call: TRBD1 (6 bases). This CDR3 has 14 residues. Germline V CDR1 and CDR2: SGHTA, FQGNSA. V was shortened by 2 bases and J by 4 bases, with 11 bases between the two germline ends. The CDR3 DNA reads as TGTGCCAGCAGCTTACAGGGGAGGGCCTATGGCTACACCTTC. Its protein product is CASSLQGRAYGYTF.

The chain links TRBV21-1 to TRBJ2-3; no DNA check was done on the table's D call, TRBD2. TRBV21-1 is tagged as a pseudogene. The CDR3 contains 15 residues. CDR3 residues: CASSKTSGSTDTQYF. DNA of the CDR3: TGTGCCAGCAGCAAGACTAGCGGGAGCACAGATACGCAGTATTTT.

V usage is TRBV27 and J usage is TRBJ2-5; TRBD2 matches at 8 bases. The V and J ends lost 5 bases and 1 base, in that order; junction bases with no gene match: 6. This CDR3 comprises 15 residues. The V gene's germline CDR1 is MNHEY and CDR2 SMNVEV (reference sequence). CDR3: CASSPGLVGQETQYF. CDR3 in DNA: TGTGCCAGCAGTCCGGGACTAGTGGGCCAAGAGACCCAGTACTTC.

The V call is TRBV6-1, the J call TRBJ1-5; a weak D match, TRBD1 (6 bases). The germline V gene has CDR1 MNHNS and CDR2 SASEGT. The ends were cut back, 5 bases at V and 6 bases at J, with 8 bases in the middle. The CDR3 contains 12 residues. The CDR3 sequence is CASSFRGQPQHF. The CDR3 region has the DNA TGTGCCAGCAGTTTCAGGGGTCAGCCCCAGCATTTT.

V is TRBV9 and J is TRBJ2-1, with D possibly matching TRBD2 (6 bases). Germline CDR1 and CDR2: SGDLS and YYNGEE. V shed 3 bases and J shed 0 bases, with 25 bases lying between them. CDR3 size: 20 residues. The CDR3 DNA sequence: TGTGCCAGCAGCGAACCAAAGAATCCCCTAGCGCAAAGCTCCTACAATGAGCAGTTCTTC. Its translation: CASSEPKNPLAQSSYNEQFF.

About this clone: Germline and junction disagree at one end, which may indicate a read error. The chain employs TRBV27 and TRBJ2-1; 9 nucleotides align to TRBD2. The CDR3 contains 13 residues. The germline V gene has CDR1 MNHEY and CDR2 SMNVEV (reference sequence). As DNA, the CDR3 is TGTGCCAGCAGTCTGACCCCCCAGCGGGAGGCTGTCTTC. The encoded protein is CASSLTPQREAVF.

The CDR3 nucleotides are TGCGCCAGCAGACCCGCCCGGGGTAGGACCGGGGAGCTGTTTTTT. Translating gives CASRPARGRTGELFF. The chain carries TRBV5-1 and TRBJ2-2; tentatively, D is TRBD2 (5 bases). V was trimmed by 5 bases and J by 5 bases, leaving 16 bases between them. The CDR3 runs 15 residues. The germline V gene encodes CDR1 SGHRS and CDR2 YFSETQ.

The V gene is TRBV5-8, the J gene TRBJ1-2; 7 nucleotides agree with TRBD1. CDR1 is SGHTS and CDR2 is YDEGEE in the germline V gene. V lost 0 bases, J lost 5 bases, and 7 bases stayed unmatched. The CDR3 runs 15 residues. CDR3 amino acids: CASSLGGRGSYGYTF. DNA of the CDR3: TGTGCCAGCAGCTTGGGGGGCAGGGGGTCGTATGGCTACACCTTC.

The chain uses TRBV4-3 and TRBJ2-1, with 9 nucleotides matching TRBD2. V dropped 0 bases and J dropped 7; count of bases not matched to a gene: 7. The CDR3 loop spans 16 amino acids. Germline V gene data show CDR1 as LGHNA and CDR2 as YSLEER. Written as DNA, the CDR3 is TGCGCCAGCAGCCAAGAAGAGGGCGGGGGGGCGAATGAGCAGTTCTTC. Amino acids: CASSQEEGGGANEQFF.

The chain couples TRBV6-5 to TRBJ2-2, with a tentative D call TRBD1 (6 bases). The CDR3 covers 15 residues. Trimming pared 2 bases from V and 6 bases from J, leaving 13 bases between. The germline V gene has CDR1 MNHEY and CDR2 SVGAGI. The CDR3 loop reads CASSYVSGAPGELFF. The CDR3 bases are TGTGCCAGCAGTTACGTCTCAGGGGCTCCCGGGGAGCTGTTTTTT.

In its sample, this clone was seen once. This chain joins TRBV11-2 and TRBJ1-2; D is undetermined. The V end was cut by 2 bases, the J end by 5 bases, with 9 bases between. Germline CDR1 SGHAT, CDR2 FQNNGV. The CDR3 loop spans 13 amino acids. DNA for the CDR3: TGTGCCAGCAGCTTAATGCAGGAATATGGCTACACCTTC. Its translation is CASSLMQEYGYTF.

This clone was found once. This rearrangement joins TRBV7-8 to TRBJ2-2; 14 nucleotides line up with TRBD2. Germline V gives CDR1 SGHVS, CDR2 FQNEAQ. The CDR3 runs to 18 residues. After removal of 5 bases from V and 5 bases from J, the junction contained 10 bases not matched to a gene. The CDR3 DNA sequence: TGTGCCAGCAGCCCCAGGGGGACTAGCGGGAGTCGGACCGGGGAGCTGTTTTTT. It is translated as CASSPRGTSGSRTGELFF. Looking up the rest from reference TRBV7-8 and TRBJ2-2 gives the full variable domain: GAGVSQSPRYKVAKRGQDVALRCDPISGHVSLFWYQQALGQGPEFLTYFQNEAQLDKSGLPSDRFFAERPEGSVSTLKIQRTQQEDSAVYLCASSPRGTSGSRTGELFFGEGSRLTVL.

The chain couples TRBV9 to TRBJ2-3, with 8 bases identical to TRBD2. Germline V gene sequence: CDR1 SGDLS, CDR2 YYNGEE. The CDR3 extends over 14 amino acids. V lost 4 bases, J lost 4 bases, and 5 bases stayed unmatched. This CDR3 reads CASSRGGGPDTQYF. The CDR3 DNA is TGTGCCAGCAGCCGGGGGGGTGGCCCAGATACGCAGTATTTT. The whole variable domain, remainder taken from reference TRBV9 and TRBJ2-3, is DSGVTQTPKHLITATGQRVTLRCSPRSGDLSVYWYQQSLDQGLQFLIQYYNGEERAKGNILERFSAQQFPDLHSELNLSSLELGDSALYFCASSRGGGPDTQYFGPGTRLTVL.

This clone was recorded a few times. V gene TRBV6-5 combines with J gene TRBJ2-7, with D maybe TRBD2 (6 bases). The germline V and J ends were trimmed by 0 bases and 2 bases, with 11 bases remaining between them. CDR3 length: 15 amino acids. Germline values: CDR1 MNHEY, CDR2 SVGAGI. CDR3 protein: CASSYSGGTAYEQYF. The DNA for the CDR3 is TGTGCCAGCAGTTACTCGGGAGGAACCGCCTACGAGCAGTACTTC.

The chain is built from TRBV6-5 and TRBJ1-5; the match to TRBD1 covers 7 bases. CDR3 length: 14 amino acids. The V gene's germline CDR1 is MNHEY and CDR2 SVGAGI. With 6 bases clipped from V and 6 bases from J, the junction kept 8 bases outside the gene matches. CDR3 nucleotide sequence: TGTGCCAGCAGCTATGACAGGGCAGGTCAGCCCCAGCATTTT. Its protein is CASSYDRAGQPQHF.

This CDR3 reads CASSFGTGGREAFF. The CDR3 DNA follows: TGTGCCAGCAGCTTCGGGACAGGGGGGCGTGAAGCTTTCTTT. The chain couples TRBV7-2 to TRBJ1-1, with TRBD1 identical over 11 bases. The CDR3 covers 14 residues. Trimming removed 3 bases from V and 7 bases from J; junction bases left unmatched: 4. Germline V lookup: CDR1 SGHTA, CDR2 FQGNSA.

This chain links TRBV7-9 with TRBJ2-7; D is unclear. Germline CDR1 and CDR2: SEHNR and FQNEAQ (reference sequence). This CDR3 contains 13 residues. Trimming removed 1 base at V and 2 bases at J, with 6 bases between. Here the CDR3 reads CASSLDPTYEQYF. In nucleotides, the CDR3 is TGTGCCAGCAGCTTAGATCCCACCTACGAGCAGTACTTC.

CDR3 bases: TGCGCCAGCAGCAGACCGACAGGGGAGCAAAACATTCAGTACTTC. Translated, it gives CASSRPTGEQNIQYF. V and J are TRBV5-1 and TRBJ2-4, with 8 bases lining up with TRBD1. Losses at the gene ends were 4 bases for V and 5 bases for J; bases not matched to a gene: 8. Germline V gene data show CDR1 as SGHRS and CDR2 as YFSETQ. This CDR3 spans 15 amino acids.

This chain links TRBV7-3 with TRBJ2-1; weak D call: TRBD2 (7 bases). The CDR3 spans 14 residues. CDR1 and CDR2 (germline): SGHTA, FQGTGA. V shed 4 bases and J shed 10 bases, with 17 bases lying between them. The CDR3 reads CASSSSGGQKEQFF. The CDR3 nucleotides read TGTGCCAGCAGCTCATCCGGGGGGCAGAAGGAGCAGTTCTTC.

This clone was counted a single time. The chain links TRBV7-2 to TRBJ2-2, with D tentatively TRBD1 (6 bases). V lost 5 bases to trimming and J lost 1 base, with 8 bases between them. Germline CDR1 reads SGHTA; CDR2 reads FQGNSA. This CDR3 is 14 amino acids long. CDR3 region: CASSRGQNTGELFF. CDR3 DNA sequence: TGTGCCAGCAGCCGGGGACAGAACACCGGGGAGCTGTTTTTT.

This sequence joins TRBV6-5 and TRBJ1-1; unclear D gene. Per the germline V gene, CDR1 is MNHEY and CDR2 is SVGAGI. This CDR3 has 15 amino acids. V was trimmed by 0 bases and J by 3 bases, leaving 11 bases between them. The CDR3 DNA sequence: TGTGCCAGCAGTTACTCTCCCCTGGAGGACACTGAAGCTTTCTTT. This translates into CASSYSPLEDTEAFF.

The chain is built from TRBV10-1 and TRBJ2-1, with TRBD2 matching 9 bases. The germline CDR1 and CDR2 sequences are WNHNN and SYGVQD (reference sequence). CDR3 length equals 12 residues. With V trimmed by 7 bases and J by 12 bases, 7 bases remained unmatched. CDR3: CASIKRGARQFF. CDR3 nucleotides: TGCGCCAGCATCAAGCGGGGGGCACGGCAGTTCTTC.

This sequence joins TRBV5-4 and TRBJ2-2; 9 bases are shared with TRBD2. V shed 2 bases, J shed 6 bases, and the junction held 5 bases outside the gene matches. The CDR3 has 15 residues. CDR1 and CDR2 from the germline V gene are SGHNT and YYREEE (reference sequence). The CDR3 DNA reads TGTGCCAGCAGCTTCGCGCGGGGGGGCCCCGGGGAGCTGTTTTTT. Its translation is CASSFARGGPGELFF.

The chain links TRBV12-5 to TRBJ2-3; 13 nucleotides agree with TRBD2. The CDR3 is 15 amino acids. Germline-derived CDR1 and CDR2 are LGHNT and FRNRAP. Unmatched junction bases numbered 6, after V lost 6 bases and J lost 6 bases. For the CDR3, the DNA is TGTGCTAGTGGCCCTGGACTAGCGGGAGCGGATACGCAGTATTTT. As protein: CASGPGLAGADTQYF.

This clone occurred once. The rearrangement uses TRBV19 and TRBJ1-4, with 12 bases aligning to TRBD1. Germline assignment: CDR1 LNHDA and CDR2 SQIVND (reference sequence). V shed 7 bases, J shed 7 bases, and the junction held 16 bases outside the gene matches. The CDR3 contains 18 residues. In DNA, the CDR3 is TGTGCCAGTACCACCCGGGACAGGGGGCTTTTTTTCTCTGAAAAACTGTTTTTT. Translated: CASTTRDRGLFFSEKLFF.

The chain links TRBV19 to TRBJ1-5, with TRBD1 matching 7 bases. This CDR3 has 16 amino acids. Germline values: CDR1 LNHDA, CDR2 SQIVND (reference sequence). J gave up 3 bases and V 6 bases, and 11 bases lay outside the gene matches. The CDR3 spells CASRMFRDSYNQPQHF. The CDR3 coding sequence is TGTGCCAGTAGGATGTTTCGGGACAGCTACAATCAGCCCCAGCATTTT.

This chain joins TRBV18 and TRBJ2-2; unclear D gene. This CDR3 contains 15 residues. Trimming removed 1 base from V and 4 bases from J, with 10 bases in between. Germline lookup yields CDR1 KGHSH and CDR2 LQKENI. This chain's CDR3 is CASSPQQSGTGELFF. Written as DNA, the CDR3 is TGTGCCAGCTCACCACAACAGAGTGGCACCGGGGAGCTGTTTTTT. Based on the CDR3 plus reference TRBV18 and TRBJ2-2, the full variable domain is NAGVMQNPRHLVRRRGQEARLRCSPMKGHSHVYWYRQLPEEGLKFMVYLQKENIIDESGMPKERFSAEFPKEGPSILRIQQVVRGDSAAYFCASSPQQSGTGELFFGEGSRLTVL.

The CDR3 region is CASSQVPGQTYGYTF. CDR3 sequence (DNA): TGCGCCAGCAGCCAAGTTCCGGGACAGACCTATGGCTACACCTTC. The chain couples TRBV5-1 to TRBJ1-2; 7 positions agree with TRBD1. With 4 bases clipped from V and 4 bases from J, the junction kept 10 bases outside the gene matches. Germline CDR1 SGHRS, CDR2 YFSETQ. The CDR3 sequence is 15 residues long.

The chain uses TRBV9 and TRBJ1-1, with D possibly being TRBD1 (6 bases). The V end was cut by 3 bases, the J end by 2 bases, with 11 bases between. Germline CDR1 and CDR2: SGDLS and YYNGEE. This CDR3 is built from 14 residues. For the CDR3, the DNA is TGTGCCAGCAGCGAAAGGACAGCCAACACTGAAGCTTTCTTT. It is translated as CASSERTANTEAFF. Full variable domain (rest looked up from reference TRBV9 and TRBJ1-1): DSGVTQTPKHLITATGQRVTLRCSPRSGDLSVYWYQQSLDQGLQFLIQYYNGEERAKGNILERFSAQQFPDLHSELNLSSLELGDSALYFCASSERTANTEAFFGQGTRLTVV.

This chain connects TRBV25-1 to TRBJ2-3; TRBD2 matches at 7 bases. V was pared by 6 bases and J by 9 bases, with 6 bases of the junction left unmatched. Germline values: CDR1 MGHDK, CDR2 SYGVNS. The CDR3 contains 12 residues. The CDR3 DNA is TGTGCCAGCAGCAACTCCGGGGGGACGCAGTATTTT. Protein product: CASSNSGGTQYF.